This TCR beta chain came from a study of blood T cell repertoires in COVID-19. At the level of the study: The United States, Italy and Spain provided the acute and convalescent COVID-19 samples. In each case, the material was cDNA or gDNA derived from T cells, B-cell-depleted T cells, or PBMCs.

The CDR3 contains 17 residues. As handled by the study authors: Nucleated cell counts were estimated from reference gene primer amplification. Libraries were prepared by immunoSEQ multiplex PCR; TCRdb keeps only in-frame clonotypes and omits some of them. That table gives V, J and clone size, and the DNA gave D and trimming. The data show 130,000 to 150,000 clones, 80% to 90% seen once. This clone was observed a few times. Sequenced: peripheral blood. The chain links TRBV21-1 to TRBJ1-5; the table gives TRBD1 as D, unverified against the DNA. TRBV21-1 is noted as a pseudogene. The receptor comes from a man aged 50-59 years who had recovered from COVID-19. In DNA, the CDR3 is TGTGCCAGCAGCCCACCGGACAGGGAGGACAGCAATCAGCCCCAGCATTTT. Protein: CASSPPDREDSNQPQHF.